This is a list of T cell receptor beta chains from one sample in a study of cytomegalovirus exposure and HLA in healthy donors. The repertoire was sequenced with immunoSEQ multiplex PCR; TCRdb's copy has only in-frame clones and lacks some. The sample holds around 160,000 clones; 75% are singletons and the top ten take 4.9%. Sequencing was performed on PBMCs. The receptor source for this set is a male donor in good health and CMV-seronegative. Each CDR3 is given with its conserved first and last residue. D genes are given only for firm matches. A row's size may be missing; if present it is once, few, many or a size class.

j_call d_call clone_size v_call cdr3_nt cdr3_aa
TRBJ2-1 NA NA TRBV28 TGTGCCAGCAGTTCCCAGGTAGATGAGCAGTTCTTC CASSSQVDEQFF
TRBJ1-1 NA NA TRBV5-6 TGTGCCAGCAGCTTGACAGCGAACACTGAAGCTTTCTTT CASSLTANTEAFF
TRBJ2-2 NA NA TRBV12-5 TGTGCTAGTGGTTTGGTTAAGGGAAGCGGGCGTCGAGGCACCGGGGAGCTGTTTTTT CASGLVKGSGRRGTGELFF
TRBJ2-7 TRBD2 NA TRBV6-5 TGTGCCAGCAGTCACCAGCGGGATAGGTACGAGCAGTACTTC CASSHQRDRYEQYF
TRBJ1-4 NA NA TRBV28 TGTGCCAGCAGACCCGGAGGCGGGGTAAAAACTGAAAAACTGTTTTTT CASRPGGGVKTEKLFF
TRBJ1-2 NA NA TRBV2 TGTGCCAGCAAGATCACTGCTACTGTTGGCTACACCTTC CASKITATVGYTF
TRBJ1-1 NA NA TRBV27 TGTGCCAGCGCCAAAACCCTCAGGGGTGAAGCTTTCTTT CASAKTLRGEAFF
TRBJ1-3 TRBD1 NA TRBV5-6 TGTGCCAGCAGCTTGAGGTCCGGGACAGGGTGGACTGGAAACACCATATATTTT CASSLRSGTGWTGNTIYF
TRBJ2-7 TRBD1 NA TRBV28 TGTGCCAGCAGTTCGACAGGGAGCTCCTACGAGCAGTACTTC CASSSTGSSYEQYF
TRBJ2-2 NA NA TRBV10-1 TGCGCCAGCAGTGAGGCAGCGAACACCGGGGAGCTGTTTTTT CASSEAANTGELFF
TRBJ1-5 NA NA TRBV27 TGTGCCAGCAGTACAAGACTTAGCAATCAGCCCCAGCATTTT CASSTRLSNQPQHF
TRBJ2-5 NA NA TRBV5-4 TGTGCCAGCAGCCAGACTCTCCTGGGGACCCAGTACTTC CASSQTLLGTQYF
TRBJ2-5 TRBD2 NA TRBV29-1 TGCAGCGTTGTTGGCGGGAGTGGCGAGACCCAGTACTTC CSVVGGSGETQYF
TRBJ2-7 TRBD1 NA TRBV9 TGTGCCAGCAGCGAGGACAGGGGGCGGGAGCAGTACTTC CASSEDRGREQYF
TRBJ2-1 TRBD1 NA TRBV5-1 TGCGCCAGCAGCAGGGGGCAAACCTACAATGAGCAGTTCTTC CASSRGQTYNEQFF
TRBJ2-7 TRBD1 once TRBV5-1 TGCGCCAGCAGCTTGAGGACAGGGGGTGGCGAGCAGTACTTC CASSLRTGGGEQYF
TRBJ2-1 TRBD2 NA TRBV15 TGTGCCACCAGCAGAAAGACTAGCGGGAGAGATGAGCAGTTCTTC CATSRKTSGRDEQFF
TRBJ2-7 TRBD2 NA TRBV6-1 TGTGCCAGCAGCGGACTAGCGGGTTACGAGCAGTACTTC CASSGLAGYEQYF
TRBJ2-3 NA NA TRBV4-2 TGTGCCAGCAGCCAGGGTCCAGGATCAGATACGCAGTATTTT CASSQGPGSDTQYF
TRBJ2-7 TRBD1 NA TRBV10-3 TGTGCCATCAGTGAGGGCTTGGACAGGGGTTACGAGCAGTACTTC CAISEGLDRGYEQYF
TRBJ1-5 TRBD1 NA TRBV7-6 TGTGCCAGCAGCCTCGGGACAGGGACCAATCAGCCCCAGCATTTT CASSLGTGTNQPQHF
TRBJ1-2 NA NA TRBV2 TGTGCCAGCAGTGAACGGGTAGAAGCCTATGGCTACACCTTC CASSERVEAYGYTF
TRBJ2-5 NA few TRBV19 TGTGCCAGTAGTATAGCCGGGGAGACCCAGTACTTC CASSIAGETQYF
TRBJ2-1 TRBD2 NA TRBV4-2 TGTGCCAGCAGCCACCTATCAGGGCTAGCGGGGTTCGGTGAGCAGTTCTTC CASSHLSGLAGFGEQFF
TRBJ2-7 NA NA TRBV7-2 TGTGCCAGCAGCTTAGGGACAGCCAGTTCCTACGAGCAGTACTTC CASSLGTASSYEQYF
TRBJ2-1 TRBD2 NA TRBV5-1 TGCGCCAGCAGCTCCGGGGGGGCCAATGAGCAGTTCTTC CASSSGGANEQFF
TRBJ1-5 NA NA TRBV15 TGTGCCACCAGCGAGCGGGCCGTTTATCAGCCCCAGCATTTT CATSERAVYQPQHF
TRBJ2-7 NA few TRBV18 TGTGCCAGCTCACCGGGGCTCCGCATAATAAGCGAGCAGTACTTC CASSPGLRIISEQYF
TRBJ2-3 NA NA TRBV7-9 TGTGCCAGTCGACTGGAAAGCACAGATACGCAGTATTTT CASRLESTDTQYF
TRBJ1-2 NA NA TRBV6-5 TGTGCCAGCAGTTCTACAGGGCTCTATGGCTACACCTTC CASSSTGLYGYTF
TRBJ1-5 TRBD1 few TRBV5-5 TGTGCCAGCAGCTATACAGGGGGCAATCAGCCCCAGCATTTT CASSYTGGNQPQHF
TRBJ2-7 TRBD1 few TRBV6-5 TGTGCCAGCAGTTCACCCGGGACAGGGGTCTACGAGCAGTACTTC CASSSPGTGVYEQYF
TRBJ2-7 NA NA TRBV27 TGTGCCAGCAGTCCAGGGACTTTGTACGAGCAGTACTTC CASSPGTLYEQYF
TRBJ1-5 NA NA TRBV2 TGTGCCAGCCGGACAGATAGCAATCAGCCCCAGCATTTT CASRTDSNQPQHF
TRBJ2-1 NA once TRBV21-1 TGTGCCAGCAGCAAAGTCAAGGGGGCCCCGATCAACAATGAGCAGTTCTTC CASSKVKGAPINNEQFF
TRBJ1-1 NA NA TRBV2 TGTGCCAGCACAGGCGGGGGGAACACTGAAGCTTTCTTT CASTGGGNTEAFF
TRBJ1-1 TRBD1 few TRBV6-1 TGTGCCAGCAGGGGACAGTTGAACACTGAAGCTTTCTTT CASRGQLNTEAFF
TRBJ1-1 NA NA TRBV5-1 TGCGCCAGCAGCTTCGATTCCTGGGGGGGCGGGAAAGCTTTCTTT CASSFDSWGGGKAFF
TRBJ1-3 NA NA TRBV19 TGCGCCAGTACGAGGATGGCGTCTGGAAACACCATATATTTT CASTRMASGNTIYF
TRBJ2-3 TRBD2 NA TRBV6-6 TGTGCCAGCAGGAGCGGGGGGGAGGGAGATACGCAGTATTTT CASRSGGEGDTQYF
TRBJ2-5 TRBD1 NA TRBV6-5 TGTGCCAGCAGTATCTCCGGGACAGGGAGGAAGACCCAGTACTTC CASSISGTGRKTQYF
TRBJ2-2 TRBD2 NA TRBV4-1 TGCGCCAGCAGCCACGACCTAGGACTAGACACCGGGGAGCTGTTTTTT CASSHDLGLDTGELFF
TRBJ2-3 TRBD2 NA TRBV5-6 TGTGCCAGCAGCCATAAGCTTAGCGGGGGCACAGATACGCAGTATTTT CASSHKLSGGTDTQYF
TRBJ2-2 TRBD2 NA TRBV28 TGTGCCAGCAGTTTATCCGGGACTAGCGCCGGGGAGCTGTTTTTT CASSLSGTSAGELFF
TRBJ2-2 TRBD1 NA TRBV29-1 TGCAGCGGTACCGGGACAGCCAACGGGGAGCTGTTTTTT CSGTGTANGELFF
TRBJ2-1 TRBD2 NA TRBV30 TGTGCCTGGAGTCTGCGACTAGCGGGAGGAGGGGAGCAGTTCTTC CAWSLRLAGGGEQFF
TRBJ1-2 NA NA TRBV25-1 TGTGCCAGCAGTGAATCATCCACTGACTATGGCTACACCTTC CASSESSTDYGYTF
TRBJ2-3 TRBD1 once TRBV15 TGTGCCACCAGCAAGACAGGGATTAGCACAGATACGCAGTATTTT CATSKTGISTDTQYF
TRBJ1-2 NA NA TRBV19 TGTGCCAGTAGCACAGGTTGGAATGGCTACACCTTC CASSTGWNGYTF
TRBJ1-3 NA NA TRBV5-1 TGCGCCAGCAGCTTGGGGGCAGTTGGAAACACCATATATTTT CASSLGAVGNTIYF
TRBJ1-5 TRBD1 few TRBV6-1 TGTGCCAGCAGTAACAGGGGTAATCAGCCCCAGCATTTT CASSNRGNQPQHF